This T cell receptor beta chain was identified during a study of chemoradiotherapy in HPV16-positive cancers. Note on this clone: The antigen remains unidentified.

Data came from immunoSEQ multiplex PCR; TCRdb stores just in-frame clones and leaves some out. The data show 3,800 or so clones, approximately 83% seen once. Whole-study findings and limits: In HPV16-positive patients, HPV-responsive T-cell expansion tracked better recurrence-free survival. HPV-specific T cells were functionally defined from only a couple of HPV16-positive patients.

The CDR3 extends over 14 amino acids. V was trimmed by 7 bases and J by 8 bases, leaving 18 bases between them. Germline V CDR1 and CDR2: SNHLY, FYNNEI. The sequencing used tumor tissue, collected from a patient who underwent chemoradiotherapy. The chain carries TRBV2 and TRBJ2-1; a weak D match, TRBD1 (6 bases). The receptor was isolated from a human donor with HPV-associated anogenital cancer. The CDR3 bases are TGTGCCAGCACGAGGGACACAGGGATCGATGAGCAGTTCTTC. Translating it yields CASTRDTGIDEQFF. Variable domain in full (rest from reference TRBV2 and TRBJ2-1): EPEVTQTPSHQVTQMGQEVILRCVPISNHLYFYWYRQILGQKVEFLVSFYNNEISEKSEIFDDQFSVERPDGSNFTLKIRSTKLEDSAMYFCASTRDTGIDEQFFGPGTRLTVL.